The subject of this entry is one T cell receptor (beta chain). The antigen is undetermined. The record originates from a study of T cells after yellow fever vaccination. Study conclusions and caveats: At around 95% for CD4 and approximately 89% for CD8, most primary-vaccination clones showed up again after the booster.

In TCRdb, the 5' RACE reads were re-called with MiXCR into one record per CDR3 protein. This sample has about 580,000 distinct CDR3 sequences, with around 17% found just once. The CDR3 is 13 amino acids. Looked up from germline, CDR1 is SGHNT and CDR2 is YYREEE (reference sequence). Deletions cut 9 bases from V and 9 bases from J, with 21 bases between. V gene TRBV5-4 combines with J gene TRBJ2-5; possibly TRBD2 for D (6 bases). The sample was PBMCs, taken 5 days after the first yellow fever vaccination. The sequence came from a man younger than 30 who received the YFV17D yellow fever vaccine. Written as DNA, the CDR3 is TGTGCCATGGGCCGTGGGACTCCTCAGGCCCAGTACTTC. Its protein is CAMGRGTPQAQYF.